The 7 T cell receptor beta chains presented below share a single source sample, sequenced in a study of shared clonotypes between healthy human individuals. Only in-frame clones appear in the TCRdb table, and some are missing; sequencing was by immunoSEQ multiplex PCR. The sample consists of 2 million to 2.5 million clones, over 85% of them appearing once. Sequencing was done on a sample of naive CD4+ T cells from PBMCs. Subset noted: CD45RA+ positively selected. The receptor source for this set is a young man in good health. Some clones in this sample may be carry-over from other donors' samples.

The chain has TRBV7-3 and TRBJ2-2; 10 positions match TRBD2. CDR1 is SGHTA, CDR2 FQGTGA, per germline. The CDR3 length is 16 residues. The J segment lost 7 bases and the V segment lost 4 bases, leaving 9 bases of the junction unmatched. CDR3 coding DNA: TGTGCCAGCAGCTCTAGCGGGAGAGCGTCCGGCGGGGAGCTGTTTTTT. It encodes CASSSSGRASGGELFF. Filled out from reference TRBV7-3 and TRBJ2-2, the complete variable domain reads GAGVSQTPSNKVTEKGKYVELRCDPISGHTALYWYRQSLGQGPEFLIYFQGTGAADDSGLPNDRFFAVRPEGSVSTLKIQRTERGDSAVYLCASSSSGRASGGELFFGEGSRLTVL.

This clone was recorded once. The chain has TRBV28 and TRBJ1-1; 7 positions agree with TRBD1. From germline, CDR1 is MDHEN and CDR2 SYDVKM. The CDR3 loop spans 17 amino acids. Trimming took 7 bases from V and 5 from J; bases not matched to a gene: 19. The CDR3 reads CASNLLGQRSRGTEAFF. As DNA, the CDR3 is TGTGCCAGCAACCTCCTAGGACAGCGGAGCAGGGGGACTGAAGCTTTCTTT.

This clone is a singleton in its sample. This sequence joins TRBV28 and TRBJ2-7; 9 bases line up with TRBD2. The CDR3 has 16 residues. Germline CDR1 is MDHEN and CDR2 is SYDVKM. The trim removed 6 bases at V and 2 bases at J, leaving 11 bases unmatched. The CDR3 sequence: CASRRRTSATTYEQYF. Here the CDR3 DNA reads TGTGCCAGCAGACGCCGGACTAGCGCGACTACCTACGAGCAGTACTTC.

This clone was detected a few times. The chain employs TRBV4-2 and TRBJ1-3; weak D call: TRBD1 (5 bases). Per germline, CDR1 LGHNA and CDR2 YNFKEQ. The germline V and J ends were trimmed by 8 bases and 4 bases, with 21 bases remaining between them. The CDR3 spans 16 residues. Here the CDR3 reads CASGDPERGPGNTIYF. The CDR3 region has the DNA TGTGCCAGCGGGGACCCTGAACGGGGCCCGGGAAACACCATATATTTT.

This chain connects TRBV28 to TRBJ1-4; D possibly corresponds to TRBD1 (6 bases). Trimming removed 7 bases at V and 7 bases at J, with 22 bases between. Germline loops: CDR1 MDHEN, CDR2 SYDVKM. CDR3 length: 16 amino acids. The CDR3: CASNSDVVGGREKLFF. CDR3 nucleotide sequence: TGTGCCAGCAATTCCGACGTTGTCGGGGGGCGTGAAAAACTGTTTTTT.

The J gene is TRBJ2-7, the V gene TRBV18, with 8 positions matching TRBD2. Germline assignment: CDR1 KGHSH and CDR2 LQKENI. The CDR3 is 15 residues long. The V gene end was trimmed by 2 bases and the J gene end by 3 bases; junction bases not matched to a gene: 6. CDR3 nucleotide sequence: TGTGCCAGCTCACCAGAAATAGCGGGATACTACGAGCAGTACTTC. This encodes CASSPEIAGYYEQYF.

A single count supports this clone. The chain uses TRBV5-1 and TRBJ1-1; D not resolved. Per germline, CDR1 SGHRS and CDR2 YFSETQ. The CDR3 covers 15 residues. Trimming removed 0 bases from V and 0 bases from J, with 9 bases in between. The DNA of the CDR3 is TGCGCCAGCAGCTTGGGCGTTCAACTGAACACTGAAGCTTTCTTT. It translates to CASSLGVQLNTEAFF.